The source of this T cell receptor beta chain is a study of blood T cell repertoires in COVID-19. Across the whole study: Whether acute or convalescent, the COVID-19 samples came from the United States, Italy and Spain. Sources were T cells, B-cell-depleted T cells, or PBMCs; the material itself was cDNA or gDNA.

Per the study methods: Estimation of nucleated cell counts relied on the amplification of reference gene primers. Some clones are missing from TCRdb's copy, which holds only in-frame ones; the method was immunoSEQ multiplex PCR. From that table come the V and J calls and clone size; the DNA was used to work out D and trimming. This table has around 18,000 clones, approximately 89% appearing once. This clonotype was obtained from a man in his sixties with active COVID-19. The material sequenced was peripheral blood.

CDR3 sequence reads: CASSPRTGGPSYSPLHF. The CDR3 DNA reads TGTGCCAGCTCACCACGGACAGGGGGCCCATCTTATTCACCCCTCCACTTT. The chain combines TRBV18 with TRBJ1-6, with 11 positions matching TRBD1. The CDR3 has 17 residues. V trimming: 1 base; J trimming: 8 bases; junction bases outside the gene matches: 7. Germline V gene lookup returns CDR1 KGHSH and CDR2 LQKENI.